The next 31 T cell receptor beta chains were all read from a single sample in a study of T cell clonotyping in hematopoietic cell transplantation. Profiling relied on immunoSEQ multiplex PCR, and the TCRdb table lists in-frame clones only, not all of them. The sample contains around 5,000 clones, approximately 30% of which appear only once. Documented time point: recipient sample about 28 days before transplant, after cytoreduction. Here the sequenced sample was peripheral blood mononuclear cells, taken before stem cell transplant. The receptors were sampled from a man aged 50-60 years with myelofibrosis. Some clones in this sample may be carry-over from other donors' samples.

This clone was recorded a few times. This rearrangement joins TRBV30 to TRBJ1-1; D gene ambiguous. Germline V gives CDR1 GTSNPN, CDR2 SVGIG (reference sequence). The CDR3 totals 13 residues. The germline V and J ends were trimmed by 0 bases and 6 bases, with 11 bases remaining between them. DNA for the CDR3: TGTGCCTGGAGTGTAGAGTCCAGGCCTGAAGCTTTCTTT. It is translated as CAWSVESRPEAFF. The full variable domain, its missing parts supplied by reference TRBV30 and TRBJ1-1, is SQTIHQWPATLVQPVGSPLSLECTVEGTSNPNLYWYRQAAGRGLQLLFYSVGIGQISSEVPQNLSASRPQDRQFILSSKKLLLSDSGFYLCAWSVESRPEAFFGQGTRLTVV.

This rearrangement joins TRBV20-1 to TRBJ2-2; D gene ambiguous. This CDR3 region has 11 residues. CDR1 and CDR2 (germline): DFQATT, SNEGSKA (reference sequence). V was shortened by 0 bases and J by 8 bases, with 4 bases between the two germline ends. CDR3 residues: CSAREAGELFF. The CDR3 DNA reads TGCAGTGCTAGAGAGGCTGGGGAGCTGTTTTTT.

This clone was seen only a few times. V gene TRBV30 combines with J gene TRBJ2-3; D perhaps matches TRBD1 (8 bases). CDR1 and CDR2 from the germline V gene are GTSNPN and SVGIG (reference sequence). Trimming shortened V by 0 bases and J by 0 bases, and 13 bases separated the two germline ends. This CDR3 has 16 amino acids. The CDR3 reads CAWSVQQGGSTDTQYF. The CDR3 DNA sequence: TGTGCCTGGAGTGTACAACAGGGGGGGAGCACAGATACGCAGTATTTT. The full variable domain, its missing parts supplied by reference TRBV30 and TRBJ2-3, is SQTIHQWPATLVQPVGSPLSLECTVEGTSNPNLYWYRQAAGRGLQLLFYSVGIGQISSEVPQNLSASRPQDRQFILSSKKLLLSDSGFYLCAWSVQQGGSTDTQYFGPGTRLTVL.

This clone was observed a handful of times. The chain uses TRBV9 and TRBJ2-7, with a tentative D call TRBD2 (6 bases). This CDR3 spans 14 amino acids. Germline V gene sequence: CDR1 SGDLS, CDR2 YYNGEE. V lost 4 bases and J lost 2, with 13 bases in between. CDR3 nucleotide sequence: TGTGCCAGCAGCCCGACGGACTATCCCTACGAGCAGTACTTC. Translating it yields CASSPTDYPYEQYF. The full variable domain, with the rest looked up from reference TRBV9 and TRBJ2-7, is DSGVTQTPKHLITATGQRVTLRCSPRSGDLSVYWYQQSLDQGLQFLIQYYNGEERAKGNILERFSAQQFPDLHSELNLSSLELGDSALYFCASSPTDYPYEQYFGPGTRLTVT.

This clone was observed a few times. This chain uses TRBV29-1 with TRBJ1-2, with D unresolved. This CDR3 contains 12 residues. The V end lost 6 bases, the J end lost 2 bases, and 10 bases lay between the germline ends. The V gene's germline CDR1 is SQVTM and CDR2 ANQGSEA. DNA for the CDR3: TGCAGCGTCGAGATGGGAAACTATGGCTACACCTTC. This gives the protein CSVEMGNYGYTF.

This clone was detected a few times. CDR3 DNA: TGTGCCAGCAGTGGGGGGACAGGGGCTTTCTATGGCTACACCTTC. Protein: CASSGGTGAFYGYTF. The genes are TRBV25-1 and TRBJ1-2; 10 positions match TRBD1. The CDR3 has 15 residues. Per the germline V gene, CDR1 is MGHDK and CDR2 is SYGVNS. V shed 4 bases, J shed 4 bases, and the junction held 6 bases outside the gene matches.

The CDR3 DNA reads TGTGCCACCGGTAGGGAAGGGGGTGGCTACACCTTC. Amino acid sequence: CATGREGGGYTF. The J gene is TRBJ1-2, the V gene TRBV25-1; maybe TRBD1 (6 bases). The CDR3 runs 12 residues. V lost 10 bases to trimming and J lost 7 bases, with 16 bases between them. The V gene's germline CDR1 is MGHDK and CDR2 SYGVNS.

The J gene is TRBJ2-1, the V gene TRBV30, with 8 bases fitting TRBD1. Germline loops: CDR1 GTSNPN, CDR2 SVGIG (reference sequence). The CDR3 is 13 amino acids. After removal of 5 bases from V and 3 bases from J, the junction contained 3 bases not matched to a gene. CDR3 sequence (DNA): TGTGCCTGGTGGACAGGGAACTACAATGAGCAGTTCTTC. Translation gives CAWWTGNYNEQFF. Using reference TRBV30 and TRBJ2-1 for the parts outside the CDR3, the full variable domain is SQTIHQWPATLVQPVGSPLSLECTVEGTSNPNLYWYRQAAGRGLQLLFYSVGIGQISSEVPQNLSASRPQDRQFILSSKKLLLSDSGFYLCAWWTGNYNEQFFGPGTRLTVL.

This clone was counted only a few times. The chain recombines TRBV28 with TRBJ2-3; no clear D. V lost 2 bases and J 6 bases, leaving 9 bases between the germline ends. Per the germline V gene, CDR1 is MDHEN and CDR2 is SYDVKM. There are 13 residues in the CDR3. CDR3 loop: CASSLGSSDTQYF. CDR3 DNA: TGTGCCAGCAGTTTAGGCAGCTCCGATACGCAGTATTTT.

The rearrangement joins TRBV5-6 to TRBJ2-5; no clear D. This CDR3 spans 13 amino acids. Trimming stripped 3 bases from V and 1 base from J, with 7 bases between. In germline, CDR1 is SGHDT, CDR2 YYEEEE. CDR3 sequence: CASSWRLQETQYF. CDR3 nucleotide sequence: TGTGCCAGCAGCTGGCGGCTCCAAGAGACCCAGTACTTC.

V is TRBV28 and J is TRBJ2-7; D might be TRBD1 (5 bases). V was cut by 6 bases and J by 4 bases, with 13 bases left in between. Germline V gives CDR1 MDHEN, CDR2 SYDVKM. The CDR3 runs to 13 residues. The CDR3 loop is CASSPGLGYEQYF. In nucleotides, the CDR3 is TGTGCCAGCAGCCCAGGGTTGGGTTACGAGCAGTACTTC.

The chain couples TRBV25-1 to TRBJ1-2; no clear D. The germline gives CDR1 MGHDK, CDR2 SYGVNS. CDR3 length: 15 residues. V lost 2 bases and J 4 bases, leaving 14 bases between the germline ends. The CDR3 DNA reads as TGTGCCAGCAGTGAAGTGGCAGCGAACCCCTATGGCTACACCTTC. Amino acids: CASSEVAANPYGYTF.

The gene calls are TRBV30 and TRBJ2-1; D is perhaps TRBD2 (6 bases). The CDR3 sequence is 14 residues long. Germline CDR1 is GTSNPN and CDR2 is SVGIG (reference sequence). Trimming shortened V by 7 bases and J by 6 bases, and 19 bases separated the two germline ends. CDR3 amino acids: CALWGLRVPNEQFF. CDR3 sequence (DNA): TGTGCCTTATGGGGACTTCGCGTACCCAATGAGCAGTTCTTC. The full variable domain, its missing parts supplied by reference TRBV30 and TRBJ2-1, is SQTIHQWPATLVQPVGSPLSLECTVEGTSNPNLYWYRQAAGRGLQLLFYSVGIGQISSEVPQNLSASRPQDRQFILSSKKLLLSDSGFYLCALWGLRVPNEQFFGPGTRLTVL.

The rearrangement uses TRBV29-1 and TRBJ1-1; 10 bases line up with TRBD1. V lost 7 bases to trimming and J lost 5 bases; unmatched junction nucleotides: 7. CDR3 length: 13 amino acids. The germline V gene has CDR1 SQVTM and CDR2 ANQGSEA. In nucleotides, the CDR3 is TGCAGCGGTGGGACAGGGGCAGGGACTGAAGCTTTCTTT. This gives the protein CSGGTGAGTEAFF.

This chain links TRBV5-1 with TRBJ2-7; 7 bases match TRBD1. The V gene's germline CDR1 is SGHRS and CDR2 YFSETQ. The junction had 7 bases not matched to a gene; V was cut back by 0 bases and J by 7 bases. The length of the CDR3 is 14 residues. CDR3 sequence: CASSLGTGAWEQYF. CDR3 bases: TGCGCCAGCAGCTTGGGAACAGGGGCGTGGGAGCAGTACTTC.

In its sample, this clone was seen a few times. The chain employs TRBV28 and TRBJ2-3; 8 bases fit TRBD2. The trim removed 6 bases at V and 5 bases at J, leaving 22 bases unmatched. Germline-derived CDR1 and CDR2 are MDHEN and SYDVKM. The CDR3 extends over 19 amino acids. The CDR3 coding sequence is TGTGCCAGCAGGCCCCCTCCGGGAGTAGCGGGATATAGTGGAGATACGCAGTATTTT. It specifies CASRPPPGVAGYSGDTQYF. Variable domain in full (rest from reference TRBV28 and TRBJ2-3): DVKVTQSSRYLVKRTGEKVFLECVQDMDHENMFWYRQDPGLGLRLIYFSYDVKMKEKGDIPEGYSVSREKKERFSLILESASTNQTSMYLCASRPPPGVAGYSGDTQYFGPGTRLTVL.

The table lists this clone with a few counts. The rearrangement links TRBV6-5 to TRBJ1-2; D unresolved. Trimming shortened V by 0 bases and J by 1 base, and 9 bases separated the two germline ends. There are 15 residues in the CDR3. Germline CDR1 and CDR2: MNHEY and SVGAGI. CDR3 sequence: CASSYSLSVNYGYTF. The CDR3, as DNA: TGTGCCAGCAGTTACTCGTTGTCAGTTAACTATGGCTACACCTTC.

This chain joins TRBV28 and TRBJ1-4, with 7 bases identical to TRBD1. Germline CDR1 MDHEN, CDR2 SYDVKM. J lost 3 bases, V lost 2 bases, and 3 bases had no gene match. The CDR3 length is 15 residues. As DNA, the CDR3 is TGTGCCAGCAGTTTACCTACAGGGGCTAATGAAAAACTGTTTTTT. It codes for CASSLPTGANEKLFF.

The chain has TRBV28 and TRBJ1-1; the D is unclear. The CDR3 length is 13 residues. Trimming left V 3 bases short and J 11 bases short, with 16 bases between. The germline gives CDR1 MDHEN, CDR2 SYDVKM. In DNA form, the CDR3 reads TGTGCCAGCAGTTTCCCCCCTAGGATGGCCGCTTTCTTT. Encoded protein: CASSFPPRMAAFF.

The J gene is TRBJ2-7, the V gene TRBV6-6, with 8 nucleotides matching TRBD1. CDR3 length equals 14 residues. V gave up 3 bases and J gave up 3 bases; unmatched junction bases: 4. Germline V gene data show CDR1 as MNHNY and CDR2 as SVGAGI (reference sequence). This CDR3 reads CASSYSTGGYEQYF. CDR3 nucleotide sequence: TGTGCCAGCAGTTATAGCACAGGGGGCTACGAGCAGTACTTC.

The rearrangement links TRBV5-6 to TRBJ2-5; possibly TRBD1 for D (5 bases). The CDR3 totals 14 residues. Germline values: CDR1 SGHDT, CDR2 YYEEEE. With 2 bases removed from V and 4 bases from J, the gap between germline ends came to 12 bases. For the CDR3, the DNA is TGTGCCAGCAGCTTCCCAGGGCAGGTAGAGACCCAGTACTTC. This sequence encodes CASSFPGQVETQYF.

This clone was detected only a few times. V and J are TRBV4-3 and TRBJ2-7, with 10 bases fitting TRBD2. With V trimmed by 1 base and J by 4 bases, 7 bases remained unmatched. CDR3 length: 16 residues. Germline CDR1 LGHNA, CDR2 YSLEER. The CDR3 DNA follows: TGCGCCAGCAGCCAAGCTCCCCTAGCGGGGGTATACGAGCAGTACTTC. Its translation is CASSQAPLAGVYEQYF.

This clone was detected a few times. V and J are TRBV28 and TRBJ2-7; 7 bases fit TRBD1. Germline CDR1 reads MDHEN; CDR2 reads SYDVKM. The CDR3 is 15 residues long. J lost 3 bases, V lost 4 bases, and 9 bases had no gene match. The CDR3 region has the DNA TGTGCCAGCAGTTGGGCCCCGGGACAGCTCTACGAGCAGTACTTC. Amino acid sequence: CASSWAPGQLYEQYF.

This sequence joins TRBV30 and TRBJ2-1, with 13 positions matching TRBD2. J gave up 1 base and V 1 base, and 7 bases lay outside the gene matches. CDR1 and CDR2 (germline): GTSNPN, SVGIG (reference sequence). The CDR3 consists of 18 residues. CDR3 DNA: TGTGCCTGGAGTGGTGTTGGACTAGCGGGAGTTTCCTACAATGAGCAGTTCTTC. Its protein product is CAWSGVGLAGVSYNEQFF.

This clone was detected only a few times. The gene calls are TRBV29-1 and TRBJ2-1, with 7 bases aligning to TRBD2. The CDR3 has 12 residues. J lost 3 bases, V lost 7 bases, and 3 bases had no gene match. Germline CDR1 and CDR2: SQVTM and ANQGSEA. CDR3 sequence reads: CSGSSGYNEQFF. The CDR3 region has the DNA TGCAGCGGATCTAGCGGCTACAATGAGCAGTTCTTC.

V gene TRBV30 combines with J gene TRBJ1-3; possible D gene TRBD1, 5 bases. Germline V gives CDR1 GTSNPN, CDR2 SVGIG (reference sequence). V was shortened by 1 base and J by 3 bases, with 13 bases between the two germline ends. This CDR3 has 15 residues. The CDR3 nucleotides are TGTGCCTGGAGTGGGACGGGGGGGTTTGGAAACACCATATATTTT. Protein product: CAWSGTGGFGNTIYF. Drawing the rest from reference TRBV30 and TRBJ1-3, the complete variable domain is SQTIHQWPATLVQPVGSPLSLECTVEGTSNPNLYWYRQAAGRGLQLLFYSVGIGQISSEVPQNLSASRPQDRQFILSSKKLLLSDSGFYLCAWSGTGGFGNTIYFGEGSWLTVV.

The chain employs TRBV30 and TRBJ1-2, with 10 bases identical to TRBD1. This CDR3 has 12 residues. Germline trimming cut 7 bases from V and 8 bases from J; bases unmatched to any gene: 7. CDR1 and CDR2 from the germline V gene are GTSNPN and SVGIG (reference sequence). As DNA, the CDR3 is TGTGCCTCCGATGACAGGGGGCTAGGCTACACCTTC. Translating gives CASDDRGLGYTF.

The rearrangement uses TRBV5-6 and TRBJ2-5; 12 bases map to TRBD1. The J call may be incorrect, as the DNA end agrees better with TRBJ2-7. Germline-derived CDR1 and CDR2 are SGHDT and YYEEEE. The CDR3 is 16 amino acids. CDR3 nucleotides: TGTGCCAGCAGCTTGGGGGGGACAGGGGGCTTGTACGAGCAGTACTTC. This sequence encodes CASSLGGTGGLYEQYF.

V and J are TRBV6-5 and TRBJ1-2, with D unclear. Germline V lookup: CDR1 MNHEY, CDR2 SVGAGI. This CDR3 comprises 15 residues. Trimming stripped 2 bases from V and 8 bases from J, with 18 bases between. The CDR3 sequence: CASSYLPALLAGYTF. The CDR3 coding sequence is TGTGCCAGCAGTTACCTGCCAGCCCTTTTGGCCGGCTACACCTTC.

This clone came up a few times. The rearrangement links TRBV4-1 to TRBJ1-1; D perhaps matches TRBD1 (5 bases). Germline assignment: CDR1 MGHRA and CDR2 YSYEKL. Deletions cut 6 bases from V and 1 base from J, with 12 bases between. This CDR3 has 14 residues. The CDR3 bases are TGCGCCAGCAGTCACAGGACGGAGAACACTGAAGCTTTCTTT. Amino acids: CASSHRTENTEAFF.

V is TRBV30 and J is TRBJ1-1; D not certain. The CDR3 length is 13 residues. CDR1 is GTSNPN and CDR2 is SVGIG in the germline V gene (reference sequence). Trimming took 4 bases from V and 0 from J, leaving 9 bases between them. As DNA, the CDR3 is TGTGCCTGGACGAACGGGATGAACACTGAAGCTTTCTTT. It codes for CAWTNGMNTEAFF.